The 26 T cell receptor beta chains given below trace back to one sample, sequenced in a study of T cell changes during pregnancy in multiple sclerosis. Method: immunoSEQ multiplex PCR; TCRdb's copy keeps in-frame clones and lacks some. The sample records approximately 110,000 clones, about 89% being singletons. The source material was peripheral blood, sampled after pregnancy. These receptor sequences come from a female donor with multiple sclerosis, enrolled in a pregnancy study.

The V gene is TRBV13, the J gene TRBJ2-7, with 9 bases that match TRBD1. V shed 5 bases and J 3 bases; nucleotides not matched to a gene: 5. This CDR3 spans 14 amino acids. CDR1 and CDR2 from the germline V gene are PRHDT and FYEKMQ (reference sequence). The CDR3 sequence: CASSHGTGNYEQYF. The CDR3 nucleotides read TGTGCCAGCAGCCATGGGACAGGGAACTACGAGCAGTACTTC.

This chain connects TRBV5-1 to TRBJ2-7, with D tentatively TRBD1 (6 bases). The V end lost 2 bases, the J end lost 4 bases, and 10 bases lay between the germline ends. The CDR3 is made up of 13 amino acids. The germline V gene has CDR1 SGHRS and CDR2 YFSETQ. The CDR3: CASSFGQRYEQYF. For the CDR3, the DNA is TGCGCCAGCAGCTTCGGACAGAGATACGAGCAGTACTTC.

Notes on this clone: A junction end diverges from the germline sequence, so it may reflect a read error. The chain has TRBV9 and TRBJ1-1; no definite D call. The CDR3 contains 16 residues. Germline V gives CDR1 SGDLS, CDR2 YYNGEE. CDR3 coding DNA: TGTGCCAGCAGCGTAGGGGTCGGTCCAGTTAACAGTGAAGCTTTCTTT. This sequence encodes CASSVGVGPVNSEAFF.

The chain uses TRBV7-9 and TRBJ2-7, with D tentatively TRBD1 (5 bases). V was cut by 1 base and J by 4 bases, with 8 bases left in between. CDR1 is SEHNR, CDR2 FQNEAQ, per germline (reference sequence). The CDR3 is made up of 13 amino acids. The CDR3, as DNA: TGTGCCAGCAGCTTAGGACAGCTGTACGAGCAGTACTTC. It specifies CASSLGQLYEQYF.

The V gene is TRBV9, the J gene TRBJ1-1; the match to TRBD1 covers 7 bases. Trimming at V came to 3 bases and at J to 0 bases, leaving 2 bases not matched to a gene. This CDR3 region has 14 residues. Germline V gene lookup returns CDR1 SGDLS and CDR2 YYNGEE. The CDR3 nucleotides read TGTGCCAGCAGCGGGACAGGCCTGAACACTGAAGCTTTCTTT. Translation gives CASSGTGLNTEAFF.

The V call is TRBV10-2, the J call TRBJ2-3, with 9 bases that match TRBD2. J lost 0 bases, V lost 4 bases, and 5 bases had no gene match. The CDR3 contains 16 residues. Germline CDR1 WSHSY, CDR2 SAAADI. The CDR3 nucleotides read TGCGCCAGCAGTGCGGGACTAGCCGGTAGCACAGATACGCAGTATTTT. Translation gives CASSAGLAGSTDTQYF.

The chain uses TRBV10-3 and TRBJ2-6; TRBD1 aligns across 7 bases. Germline-derived CDR1 and CDR2 are ENHRY and SYGVKD. This CDR3 has 16 residues. V shed 5 bases, J shed 0 bases, and the junction held 4 bases outside the gene matches. The CDR3 reads CAISTTGLSGANVLTF. In nucleotides, the CDR3 is TGTGCCATCAGTACGACAGGGCTCTCTGGGGCCAACGTCCTGACTTTC.

This chain uses TRBV19 with TRBJ1-2; D ambiguous. V lost 6 bases and J 4 bases, leaving 21 bases between the germline ends. This CDR3 is built from 16 residues. Germline CDR1 reads LNHDA; CDR2 reads SQIVND (reference sequence). The DNA for the CDR3 is TGTGCCAGTAGCTTCACCCCCCTAACTGATTCCTATGGCTACACCTTC. It translates to CASSFTPLTDSYGYTF.

The chain links TRBV15 to TRBJ2-3, with D unresolved. The CDR3 loop spans 13 amino acids. Trimming stripped 3 bases from V and 4 bases from J, with 8 bases between. Per the germline V gene, CDR1 is LNHNV and CDR2 is YYDKDF (reference sequence). The CDR3 DNA follows: TGTGCCACCAGCAGGGAGCCGCCAGATACGCAGTATTTT. Protein sequence: CATSREPPDTQYF.

This chain uses TRBV4-1 with TRBJ1-1; D is unresolved. Germline assignment: CDR1 MGHRA and CDR2 YSYEKL. V was shortened by 6 bases and J by 4 bases, with 15 bases between the two germline ends. There are 14 residues in the CDR3. CDR3: CASRQSGSGTEAFF. The CDR3 DNA reads as TGCGCCAGCAGACAATCGGGTAGTGGCACTGAAGCTTTCTTT.

The chain has TRBV11-3 and TRBJ2-2, with D possibly TRBD1 on 5 matching bases. The CDR3 covers 14 residues. Trimming left V 2 bases short and J 4 bases short, with 8 bases between. Germline CDR1 is SGHNT and CDR2 is YENEEA. CDR3: CASSLQGSTGELFF. Written as DNA, the CDR3 is TGTGCCAGCAGCTTACAGGGCAGCACCGGGGAGCTGTTTTTT. Full variable domain (rest looked up from reference TRBV11-3 and TRBJ2-2): EAGVVQSPRYKIIEKKQPVAFWCNPISGHNTLYWYLQNLGQGPELLIRYENEEAVDDSQLPKDRFSAERLKGVDSTLKIQPAELGDSAVYLCASSLQGSTGELFFGEGSRLTVL.

The rearrangement links TRBV10-2 to TRBJ1-2, with D possibly matching TRBD1 (6 bases). Germline loops: CDR1 WSHSY, CDR2 SAAADI. Trimming took off 5 bases at V and 4 bases at J, with 11 bases between the two ends. The CDR3 totals 13 residues. DNA for the CDR3: TGCGCCAGCAGTCCGGACAGCGTCTATGGCTACACCTTC. The encoded protein is CASSPDSVYGYTF.

The chain is built from TRBV7-9 and TRBJ1-2; 9 bases align to TRBD1. The junction had 6 bases not matched to a gene; V was cut back by 4 bases and J by 6 bases. The length of the CDR3 is 14 residues. Germline loops: CDR1 SEHNR, CDR2 FQNEAQ (reference sequence). CDR3 sequence reads: CASSSRTGEDGYTF. The DNA for the CDR3 is TGTGCCAGCAGCTCACGGACAGGGGAGGATGGCTACACCTTC.

The rearrangement links TRBV5-6 to TRBJ1-3, with D unresolved. V lost 2 bases to trimming and J lost 2 bases, with 11 bases between them. CDR1 and CDR2 from the germline V gene are SGHDT and YYEEEE. This CDR3 is built from 15 residues. This chain's CDR3 is CASSFVSRAGNTIYF. CDR3 coding DNA: TGTGCCAGCAGCTTCGTTTCCCGGGCTGGAAACACCATATATTTT.

The V and J genes are TRBV5-1 and TRBJ2-6, with a weak D call TRBD2 (5 bases). The CDR3 sequence is 15 residues long. V was cut by 0 bases and J by 9 bases, with 13 bases left in between. Germline lookup yields CDR1 SGHRS and CDR2 YFSETQ. In DNA, the CDR3 is TGCGCCAGCAGCTTGGTTGGGGAGATTAGCAACGTCCTGACTTTC. It yields the protein CASSLVGEISNVLTF.

This clone came up once. J is TRBJ2-3 and V is TRBV27; D possibly corresponds to TRBD2 (7 bases). This CDR3 spans 19 amino acids. The germline V and J ends were trimmed by 1 base and 4 bases, with 24 bases remaining between them. Germline V gene sequence: CDR1 MNHEY, CDR2 SMNVEV (reference sequence). CDR3 sequence: CASSLFGWGGRRDPDTQYF. As DNA, the CDR3 is TGTGCCAGCAGTTTATTCGGTTGGGGGGGGCGGAGGGACCCAGATACGCAGTATTTT.

This clone appeared a single time. The chain uses TRBV6-5 and TRBJ1-2; D possibly corresponds to TRBD1 (5 bases). The CDR3 runs 15 residues. Per germline, CDR1 MNHEY and CDR2 SVGAGI. V dropped 3 bases and J dropped 3 bases, with 14 bases sitting between them. The CDR3 protein is CASSYGADYYYGYTF. DNA for the CDR3: TGTGCCAGCAGTTATGGGGCCGATTACTACTATGGCTACACCTTC.

The chain joins TRBV4-1 to TRBJ2-1, with TRBD2 matching 8 bases. The V segment lost 1 base and the J segment 6 bases; nucleotides outside the gene matches: 5. The CDR3 is 15 residues long. Germline V lookup: CDR1 MGHRA, CDR2 YSYEKL. The CDR3 DNA sequence: TGCGCCAGCAGCCAAGCGGGGGGGTGGGGCAATGAGCAGTTCTTC. It yields the protein CASSQAGGWGNEQFF.

The chain is built from TRBV19 and TRBJ1-1, with D uncertain. The germline V gene has CDR1 LNHDA and CDR2 SQIVND (reference sequence). The CDR3 is made up of 13 amino acids. V lost 5 bases and J lost 6, with 13 bases in between. Written as DNA, the CDR3 is TGTGCCAGTAGTTGGGAGGGCATCGCTGAAGCTTTCTTT. As protein: CASSWEGIAEAFF.

This chain joins TRBV19 and TRBJ2-5; 12 bases line up with TRBD2. The V gene end was trimmed by 6 bases and the J gene end by 1 base; junction bases not matched to a gene: 6. Germline V gene sequence: CDR1 LNHDA, CDR2 SQIVND (reference sequence). This CDR3 is built from 16 residues. The CDR3: CASSQTSGGRQETQYF. The CDR3 bases are TGTGCCAGTAGCCAGACTAGCGGGGGACGCCAAGAGACCCAGTACTTC. Looking up the rest from reference TRBV19 and TRBJ2-5 gives the full variable domain: DGGITQSPKYLFRKEGQNVTLSCEQNLNHDAMYWYRQDPGQGLRLIYYSQIVNDFQKGDIAEGYSVSREKKESFPLTVTSAQKNPTAFYLCASSQTSGGRQETQYFGPGTRLLVL.

The V call is TRBV7-9, the J call TRBJ1-6; TRBD1 aligns across 9 bases. This CDR3 contains 18 residues. J was trimmed by 0 bases and V by 4 bases; bases with no gene match: 7. Germline CDR1 and CDR2: SEHNR and FQNEAQ (reference sequence). As DNA, the CDR3 is TGTGCCAGCAGCTCAAGGGGGACAGGGAGCTCCTATAATTCACCCCTCCACTTT. Residues: CASSSRGTGSSYNSPLHF.

This chain links TRBV5-1 with TRBJ2-3, with 8 bases that match TRBD2. The CDR3 consists of 14 residues. V lost 5 bases, J lost 6 bases, and 8 bases stayed unmatched. Germline V CDR1 and CDR2: SGHRS, YFSETQ. Here the CDR3 DNA reads TGCGCCAGCAGTCGGGGGGGGGTTGTGGATACGCAGTATTTT. Translating it yields CASSRGGVVDTQYF. The variable domain in full, completed from reference TRBV5-1 and TRBJ2-3, reads KAGVTQTPRYLIKTRGQQVTLSCSPISGHRSVSWYQQTPGQGLQFLFEYFSETQRNKGNFPGRFSGRQFSNSRSEMNVSTLELGDSALYLCASSRGGVVDTQYFGPGTRLTVL.

The V call is TRBV9, the J call TRBJ2-1; TRBD2 matches 7 bases. J was trimmed by 10 bases and V by 4 bases; bases with no gene match: 5. This CDR3 has 12 amino acids. CDR1 and CDR2 from the germline V gene are SGDLS and YYNGEE. The CDR3 region has the DNA TGTGCCAGCAGCTCAGCGGGGCCCGAGCAGTTCTTC. This translates into CASSSAGPEQFF.

This sequence joins TRBV2 and TRBJ2-3; a possible D gene is TRBD2 (5 bases). The V gene's germline CDR1 is SNHLY and CDR2 FYNNEI. V dropped 7 bases and J dropped 1 base, with 6 bases sitting between them. The length of the CDR3 is 12 residues. The chain's CDR3 is CASTEGTDTQYF. The CDR3 coding sequence is TGTGCCAGCACGGAGGGCACAGATACGCAGTATTTT.

The chain is built from TRBV2 and TRBJ1-5; perhaps TRBD1 as D (5 bases). Germline lookup yields CDR1 SNHLY and CDR2 FYNNEI. Trimming removed 5 bases at V and 9 bases at J, with 11 bases between. The CDR3 totals 12 residues. DNA of the CDR3: TGTGCCAGCAGTCGGCAGGGTGGGCCCCAGCATTTT. Its translation is CASSRQGGPQHF.

This rearrangement joins TRBV7-9 to TRBJ2-3; 8 positions match TRBD1. V was pared by 5 bases and J by 5 bases, with 15 bases of the junction left unmatched. Germline-derived CDR1 and CDR2 are SEHNR and FQNEAQ (reference sequence). The CDR3 is 17 residues long. Here the CDR3 reads CASSDLFADREEDTQYF. The DNA of the CDR3 is TGTGCCAGCAGCGATTTATTTGCGGACAGGGAGGAAGATACGCAGTATTTT.